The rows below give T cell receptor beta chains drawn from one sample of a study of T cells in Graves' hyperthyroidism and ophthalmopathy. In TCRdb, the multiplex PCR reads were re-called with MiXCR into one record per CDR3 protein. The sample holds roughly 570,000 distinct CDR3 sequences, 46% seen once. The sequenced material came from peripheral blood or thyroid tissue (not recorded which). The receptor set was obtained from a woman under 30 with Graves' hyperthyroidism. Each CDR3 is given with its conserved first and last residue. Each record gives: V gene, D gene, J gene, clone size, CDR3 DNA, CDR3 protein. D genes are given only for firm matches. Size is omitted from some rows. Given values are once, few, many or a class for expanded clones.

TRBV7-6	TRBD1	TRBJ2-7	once	TGTGCCAGCAGCAGGGACAGGGGGTCACACTACGAGCAGTACTTC	CASSRDRGSHYEQYF
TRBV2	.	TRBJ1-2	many	TGTGCCAGCAGTGACGATTTCTATGGCTACACCTTC	CASSDDFYGYTF
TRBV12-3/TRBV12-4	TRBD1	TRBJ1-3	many	TGTGCCAGCAGCTCCCCCCATCGACAGGGGACGGGGGACACCATATATTTT	CASSSPHRQGTGDTIYF
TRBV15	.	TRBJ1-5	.	TGTGCCACCAGCAGGGTGGGCCAGCCCCAGCATTTT	CATSRVGQPQHF
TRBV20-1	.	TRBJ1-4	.	TGCAGTGCTAAGGGGGGAGCTAATGAAAAACTGTTTTTT	CSAKGGANEKLFF
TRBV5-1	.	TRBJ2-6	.	TGCGCCAGCAGGTTTGGGGGCGACGTCCTGACTTTC	CASRFGGDVLTF
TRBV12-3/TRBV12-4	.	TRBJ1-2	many	TGTGCCAGCAGTACTATCGACGGAACGAACTATGGCTACACCTTC	CASSTIDGTNYGYTF
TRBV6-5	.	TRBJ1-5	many	TGTGCCAGCAGTCCGAACCGCAATCAGCCCCAGCATTTT	CASSPNRNQPQHF
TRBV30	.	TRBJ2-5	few	TGTGCCTGGACCCGCAGGGGCCGAGAGACCCAGTACTTC	CAWTRRGRETQYF
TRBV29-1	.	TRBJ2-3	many	TGCAGCGTTGGGGCCCGTCGCACAGATACGCAGTATTTT	CSVGARRTDTQYF
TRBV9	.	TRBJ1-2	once	TGTGCCAGCAGCGTGAAGGGGACTAACTATGGCTACACCTTC	CASSVKGTNYGYTF
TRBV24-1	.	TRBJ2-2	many	TGTGCCACCAGTACCCCCGGCGGGGTCGCGAACACCGGGGAGCTGTTTTTT	CATSTPGGVANTGELFF
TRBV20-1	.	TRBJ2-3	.	TGCAGTGCCCCCCTTAACACAGATACGCAGTATTTT	CSAPLNTDTQYF
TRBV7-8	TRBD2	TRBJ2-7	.	TGTGCCAGCAGCTTAGGAGTTCGTAGCGGGAGTGGGTACGAGCAGCACTTC	CASSLGVRSGSGYEQHF
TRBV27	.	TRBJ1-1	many	TGTGCCAGCAGTTTGTCACAGGGTGCTGAAGCTTTCTTT	CASSLSQGAEAFF
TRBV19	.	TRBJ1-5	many	TGTGCCAGTAGTATTTTGGGGGTGGGCCAGCCCCAGCATTTT	CASSILGVGQPQHF
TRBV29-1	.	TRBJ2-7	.	TGCAGCGGGTTTCGGGAGAGGTACGAGCAGTACTTC	CSGFRERYEQYF
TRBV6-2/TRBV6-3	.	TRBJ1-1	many	TGTGCCAGCAGTTCGCCGGCAGCGAACACTGAAGCTTTCTTT	CASSSPAANTEAFF
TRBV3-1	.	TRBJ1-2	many	TGTGCCAGCAGCCGTCCAAGGGCCTATGGCTACACCTTC	CASSRPRAYGYTF
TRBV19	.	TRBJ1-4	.	TGTGCCAGTAGTCCCGGCGGGGGTAAGGATGAAAAACTGTTTTTT	CASSPGGGKDEKLFF
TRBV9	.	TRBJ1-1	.	TGTGCCAGCAGCGTAGGGGAAGGGTGGGCTTTCTTT	CASSVGEGWAFF
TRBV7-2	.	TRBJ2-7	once	TGTGCCAGCAGCTTTACCCAAGCGGATGAGCAGTACTTC	CASSFTQADEQYF
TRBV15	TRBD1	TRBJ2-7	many	TGTGCCACCAGCATCTGGACAGGGGGCTCCTACGAGCAGTACTTC	CATSIWTGGSYEQYF
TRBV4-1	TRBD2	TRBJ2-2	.	TGCGCCAGCAGCTGGGCTAGCGGGAGGGCCAACACCGGGGAGCTGTTTTTT	CASSWASGRANTGELFF
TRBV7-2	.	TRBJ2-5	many	TGTGCCAGCAGCTTTTGGGTGGGGGAGACCCAGTACTTC	CASSFWVGETQYF
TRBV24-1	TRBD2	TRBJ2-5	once	TGTGCCACCAGTGGGGGACTTAGCGGGATAGGGGAGACCCAGTACTTC	CATSGGLSGIGETQYF
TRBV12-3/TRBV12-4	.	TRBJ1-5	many	TGTGCCAGCAGTTACGCGGGGTACCAGCCCCAGCATTTT	CASSYAGYQPQHF
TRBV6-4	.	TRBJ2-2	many	TGTGCCAGCAGTGCGGCGAACACCGGGGAGCTGTTTTTT	CASSAANTGELFF
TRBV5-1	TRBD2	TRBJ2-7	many	TGCGCCAGCAGCGTTAGACTAGCGGGAGGTGCCGAGCAGTACTTC	CASSVRLAGGAEQYF
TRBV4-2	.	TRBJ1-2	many	TGTGCCAGCAGCCAAGAGGGTCGGGTTGACTATGGCTACACCTTC	CASSQEGRVDYGYTF
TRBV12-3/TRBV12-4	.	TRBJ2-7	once	TGTGCCAGCAGCCCCAAGTACGGGACGGGGAGCACAGATACGCAGTACTTC	CASSPKYGTGSTDTQYF
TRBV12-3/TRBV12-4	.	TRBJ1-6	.	TGTGCCAGCACCCTCCGGAGTACGATAGCACCCCTCCACTTT	CASTLRSTIAPLHF
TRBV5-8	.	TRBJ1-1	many	TGTGCCAGCAGCGGCGGGGGTTTGGACACTGAAGCTTTCTTT	CASSGGGLDTEAFF
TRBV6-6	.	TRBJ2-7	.	TGTGCCAGCAGTCCCAGGGGGGGGGCGATGAACGAGCAGTACTTC	CASSPRGGAMNEQYF
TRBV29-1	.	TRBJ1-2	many	TGCAGCGTCCGGCTTGGGGGAAAATATGGCTACACCTTC	CSVRLGGKYGYTF
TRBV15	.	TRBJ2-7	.	TGTGCCACCAGCTTAACCGGACAGGCGGGAGACCACGAGCAGTACTTC	CATSLTGQAGDHEQYF
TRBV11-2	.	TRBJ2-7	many	TGTGCCAGCAGCCCAGTGGGGGACCACGAGCAGTACTTC	CASSPVGDHEQYF
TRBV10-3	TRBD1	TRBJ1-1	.	TGTGCCATCAGCGGGACAGGGCGTACTGAAGCTTTCTTT	CAISGTGRTEAFF